Detailed here is one T cell receptor beta chain. The CDR3 totals 15 residues. With V trimmed by 6 bases and J by 9 bases, 11 bases remained unmatched. The germline CDR1 and CDR2 sequences are SNHLY and FYNNEI. Original data processing: Estimation of nucleated cell counts was performed using reference gene primer amplification. TCRdb's table, derived via immunoSEQ multiplex PCR, lists solely in-frame clones and lacks some. V, J and clone size reflect that table, while D and trimming were determined from the DNA. The sample contains roughly 54,000 clones, about 89% of which appear only once. This sample is drawn from a study of blood T cell repertoires in COVID-19. In the study overall: Material from acute and convalescent COVID-19 was sourced from the United States, Italy and Spain. The cDNA or gDNA used as material had been derived from T cells, B-cell-depleted T cells, or PBMCs.

This sequence joins TRBV2 and TRBJ1-6; 7 nucleotides line up with TRBD1. Input material: peripheral blood. This TCR came from a woman in her sixties with active or convalescent COVID-19. The CDR3 DNA reads TGTGCCAGCAGGACAGGGTTAGGAGCGATTTCACCCCTCCACTTT. Amino acids: CASRTGLGAISPLHF.